This T cell receptor (beta chain) is drawn from a study of vaccination and CD4 T cells after COVID-19. Regarding treatment: approximately nine-day PBMC culture with coronavirus spike peptide pools or control peptides (ViraFEST assay). Negative selection recovered the CD4+ T cells once they had spent nine to eleven days in culture. As to this clonotype: Its antigen is as yet unknown.

Trimming pared 3 bases from V and 1 base from J, leaving 15 bases between. The V gene's germline CDR1 is LGHNT and CDR2 FRNRAP. CDR3 length: 17 residues. Sequenced with the Oncomine TCR Beta short-read assay was DNA taken from cultured CD4+ T cells. Investigators obtained genomic DNA by extraction from cultured CD4+ T cells. TCRdb fed the PCR reads into MiXCR, producing one record per CDR3 protein. The table has approximately 11,000 distinct CDR3 sequences, roughly 80% seen once. The clonotype comes from a human donor who had recovered from COVID-19. Sample: CD4+ T cells from blood, cultured in vitro. This rearrangement joins TRBV12-5 to TRBJ2-2, with no clear D. CDR3 sequence (DNA): TGTGCTAGTGGTTTCAGGTTTTGGGCCCAGAACACCGGGGAGCTGTTTTTT. This encodes CASGFRFWAQNTGELFF. Based on the CDR3 plus reference TRBV12-5 and TRBJ2-2, the full variable domain is DARVTQTPRHKVTEMGQEVTMRCQPILGHNTVFWYRQTMMQGLELLAYFRNRAPLDDSGMPKDRFSAEMPDATLATLKIQPSEPRDSAVYFCASGFRFWAQNTGELFFGEGSRLTVL.